One sample yielded the 23 T cell receptor beta chains listed below, sequenced in a study of control samples from healthy donors and cancer patients. Sequencing used immunoSEQ multiplex PCR; TCRdb keeps in-frame clones, though not all of them. The sample has approximately 120,000 clones, around 89% seen once. What was sequenced was blood. These receptors were obtained from a woman aged 45 to 65 in good health.

This chain joins TRBV6-4 and TRBJ2-6; possibly TRBD1 or TRBD2 for D (5 bases each). Trimming took 6 bases from V and 0 from J, leaving 15 bases between them. The CDR3 spans 17 residues. CDR1 MRHNA and CDR2 SNTAGT come from the germline V gene. CDR3 sequence (DNA): TGTGCCAGCAGCGCCGGGACGGCAAGCTCTGGGGCCAACGTCCTGACTTTC. Residues: CASSAGTASSGANVLTF.

The chain is built from TRBV7-2 and TRBJ2-1; TRBD2 matches 12 bases. CDR1 SGHTA and CDR2 FQGNSA come from the germline V gene. Losses at the gene ends were 5 bases for V and 7 bases for J; bases not matched to a gene: 15. There are 18 residues in the CDR3. In nucleotides, the CDR3 is TGTGCCAGCAGCCTACGATGGGCTAGCGGGAGGGTAGGGAATGAGCAGTTCTTC. Protein sequence: CASSLRWASGRVGNEQFF.

This clone appeared many times. The rearrangement joins TRBV2 to TRBJ1-1, with TRBD1 identical over 7 bases. The V gene end was trimmed by 2 bases and the J gene end by 11 bases; junction bases not matched to a gene: 14. Germline CDR1 and CDR2: SNHLY and FYNNEI. CDR3 size: 15 residues. The CDR3 reads CASSEPLTGSDIAFF. The CDR3 coding sequence is TGTGCCAGCAGTGAACCATTGACAGGGTCGGATATCGCTTTCTTT.

V gene TRBV11-2 combines with J gene TRBJ2-1; 8 nucleotides align to TRBD2. From germline, CDR1 is SGHAT and CDR2 FQNNGV. The CDR3 loop spans 15 amino acids. V was clipped by 1 base and J by 8 bases; unmatched bases: 7. The CDR3: CASSLGLASLDEQFF. DNA of the CDR3: TGTGCCAGCAGCTTAGGACTAGCGAGTCTGGATGAGCAGTTCTTC.

V usage is TRBV19 and J usage is TRBJ1-4; D not resolved. CDR1 is LNHDA, CDR2 SQIVND, per germline (reference sequence). V was pared by 6 bases and J by 8 bases, with 22 bases between. The CDR3 sequence is 16 residues long. CDR3 region: CASRLQPNLLGEKLFF. CDR3 DNA sequence: TGTGCCAGTAGATTACAGCCTAACTTACTCGGGGAAAAACTGTTTTTT. Full variable domain (outside the CDR3, taken from reference TRBV19 and TRBJ1-4): DGGITQSPKYLFRKEGQNVTLSCEQNLNHDAMYWYRQDPGQGLRLIYYSQIVNDFQKGDIAEGYSVSREKKESFPLTVTSAQKNPTAFYLCASRLQPNLLGEKLFFGSGTQLSVL.

The chain couples TRBV24-1 to TRBJ2-3, with 8 bases identical to TRBD1. The CDR3 is 15 residues long. V dropped 7 bases and J dropped 0; count of bases not matched to a gene: 5. The V gene's germline CDR1 is KGHDR and CDR2 SFDVKD. The CDR3 protein is CATRETGASTDTQYF. The CDR3, as DNA: TGTGCCACCAGAGAGACAGGGGCGAGCACAGATACGCAGTATTTT.

The genes are TRBV7-9 and TRBJ2-2, with TRBD2 matching 9 bases. CDR3 length: 18 residues. CDR1 and CDR2 from the germline V gene are SEHNR and FQNEAQ (reference sequence). The trim removed 3 bases at V and 0 bases at J, leaving 8 bases unmatched. CDR3: CASSFISRTSANTGELFF. DNA for the CDR3: TGTGCCAGCAGCTTTATATCCCGGACTAGCGCGAACACCGGGGAGCTGTTTTTT.

This sequence joins TRBV6-2 or TRBV6-3 and TRBJ2-7, with 12 positions matching TRBD2. Germline V gene lookup returns CDR1 MNHEY and CDR2 SVGEGT. The trim removed 5 bases at V and 3 bases at J, leaving 5 bases unmatched. The CDR3 consists of 15 residues. CDR3 amino acids: CASSLRLAGVYEQYV. The CDR3 nucleotides read TGTGCCAGCAGTCTTCGACTAGCGGGGGTCTACGAGCAGTACGTC.

The J gene is TRBJ1-1, the V gene TRBV27; tentative D call: TRBD1 (6 bases). The CDR3 consists of 16 residues. CDR1 and CDR2 from the germline V gene are MNHEY and SMNVEV (reference sequence). V was pared by 2 bases and J by 0 bases, with 13 bases between. CDR3 region: CASSLTPGHMNTEAFF. The DNA for the CDR3 is TGTGCCAGCAGTTTAACCCCGGGACACATGAACACTGAAGCTTTCTTT.

The genes are TRBV9 and TRBJ1-1; 7 bases agree with TRBD1. V lost 4 bases to trimming and J lost 0 bases; unmatched junction nucleotides: 6. Germline values: CDR1 SGDLS, CDR2 YYNGEE. This CDR3 contains 15 residues. The CDR3 sequence is CASSPRQGVNTEAFF. In DNA form, the CDR3 reads TGTGCCAGCAGCCCACGACAGGGCGTGAACACTGAAGCTTTCTTT.

V is TRBV5-4 and J is TRBJ2-2, with D unclear. The CDR3 has 11 amino acids. V was pared by 1 base and J by 6 bases, with 1 base between. Germline V lookup: CDR1 SGHNT, CDR2 YYREEE (reference sequence). For the CDR3, the DNA is TGTGCCAGCAGCTTGTCCGGGGAGCTGTTTTTT. Encoded protein: CASSLSGELFF.

The V call is TRBV12-3 or TRBV12-4, the J call TRBJ1-1; 8 bases fit TRBD1. This CDR3 is built from 13 residues. Germline trimming cut 6 bases from V and 3 bases from J; bases unmatched to any gene: 3. The CDR3 here is CASSGQGYTEAFF. The CDR3 nucleotides read TGTGCCAGCAGCGGACAGGGTTACACTGAAGCTTTCTTT.

The V and J genes are TRBV4-3 and TRBJ2-5; possible D gene TRBD2, 5 bases. CDR1 is LGHNA, CDR2 YSLEER, per germline. The CDR3 runs 17 residues. The ends were cut back, 3 bases at V and 9 bases at J, with 26 bases in the middle. Here the CDR3 reads CASSQSRTGHPGSAQYF. In DNA form, the CDR3 reads TGCGCCAGCAGCCAGTCCCGGACGGGCCACCCGGGGTCGGCCCAGTACTTC.

The rearrangement uses TRBV5-1 and TRBJ1-1; 7 bases agree with TRBD1. Per germline, CDR1 SGHRS and CDR2 YFSETQ. This CDR3 has 12 amino acids. V lost 2 bases and J lost 7; bases outside the gene matches: 2. The CDR3 spells CASSFTGVEAFF. The CDR3 DNA reads as TGCGCCAGCAGCTTCACAGGGGTTGAAGCTTTCTTT.

The rearrangement links TRBV11-3 to TRBJ2-5; a possible D gene is TRBD1 (6 bases). V was clipped by 5 bases and J by 1 base, with 14 bases between them. This CDR3 is built from 15 residues. CDR1 and CDR2 from the germline V gene are SGHNT and YENEEA. CDR3 loop: CASSRSDSFQETQYF. In nucleotides, the CDR3 is TGTGCCAGCAGCCGTTCGGACAGTTTCCAAGAGACCCAGTACTTC.

V usage is TRBV11-2 and J usage is TRBJ2-5, with D perhaps TRBD1 (6 bases). V was shortened by 0 bases and J by 5 bases, with 19 bases between the two germline ends. CDR1 SGHAT and CDR2 FQNNGV come from the germline V gene. The CDR3 has 17 residues. CDR3 protein: CASSLDRNWGRRETQYF. CDR3 DNA sequence: TGTGCCAGCAGCTTAGACCGAAACTGGGGGCGGCGGGAGACCCAGTACTTC.

The chain has TRBV6-6 and TRBJ1-1, with D perhaps TRBD1 (5 bases). This CDR3 is 15 amino acids long. V was clipped by 2 bases and J by 4 bases, with 14 bases between them. Germline CDR1 reads MNHNY; CDR2 reads SVGAGI (reference sequence). As DNA, the CDR3 is TGTGCCAGCAGTTACGTGTGGGGGTTTGGCACTGAAGCTTTCTTT. It specifies CASSYVWGFGTEAFF.

The V call is TRBV9, the J call TRBJ2-3; the D gene could be TRBD1 or TRBD2 (5 bases each). The germline V and J ends were trimmed by 3 bases and 1 base, with 12 bases remaining between them. The germline CDR1 and CDR2 sequences are SGDLS and YYNGEE. This CDR3 region has 15 residues. CDR3: CASSADGGRTDTQYF. The CDR3 DNA reads TGTGCCAGCAGCGCTGATGGGGGACGCACAGATACGCAGTATTTT.

The CDR3 protein is CASRTLSWDVTEAFF. The CDR3 DNA sequence: TGTGCCAGCAGGACCCTTTCTTGGGATGTCACTGAAGCTTTCTTT. This chain links TRBV2 with TRBJ1-1, with D unclear. The germline CDR1 and CDR2 sequences are SNHLY and FYNNEI. The V and J ends lost 6 bases and 4 bases respectively, with 18 bases between them. The CDR3 sequence is 15 residues long.

The chain has TRBV11-2 and TRBJ1-2; D is undetermined. V was trimmed by 3 bases and J by 0 bases, leaving 11 bases between them. CDR3 length equals 15 residues. From germline, CDR1 is SGHAT and CDR2 FQNNGV. CDR3 sequence (DNA): TGTGCCAGCAGCTTGGATGGGCGGGCTAACTATGGCTACACCTTC. It yields the protein CASSLDGRANYGYTF. Full variable domain (remainder filled in from reference TRBV11-2 and TRBJ1-2): EAGVAQSPRYKIIEKRQSVAFWCNPISGHATLYWYQQILGQGPKLLIQFQNNGVVDDSQLPKDRFSAERLKGVDSTLKIQPAKLEDSAVYLCASSLDGRANYGYTFGSGTRLTVV.

This clone was recorded once. This chain joins TRBV7-3 and TRBJ2-3; no clear D. Germline CDR1 and CDR2: SGHTA and FQGTGA. Trimming removed 1 base at V and 3 bases at J, with 11 bases between. The CDR3 covers 15 residues. CDR3 in DNA: TGTGCCAGCAGCTTAATTGTCCCCGCTACAGATACGCAGTATTTT. Its protein is CASSLIVPATDTQYF.

V is TRBV7-2 and J is TRBJ2-3; 11 positions agree with TRBD2. Trimming removed 3 bases from V and 13 bases from J; junction bases left unmatched: 3. The CDR3 consists of 12 residues. Germline V gene data show CDR1 as SGHTA and CDR2 as FQGNSA. CDR3 nucleotides: TGTGCCAGCAGCTTTACGGGACTAGCGGAGTATTTT. It is translated as CASSFTGLAEYF.

The chain links TRBV5-6 to TRBJ2-7; 9 nucleotides align to TRBD1. Germline assignment: CDR1 SGHDT and CDR2 YYEEEE. Germline trimming cut 3 bases from V and 2 bases from J; bases unmatched to any gene: 12. This CDR3 region has 17 residues. The CDR3 nucleotides read TGTGCCAGCAGCTCCCCAAAAACCCGGGACAGGGCCTACGAGCAGTACTTC. This gives the protein CASSSPKTRDRAYEQYF.